These 15 T cell receptor beta chains originate from one sample sequenced in a study of post-analysis software for immune sequencing data. Study-level points and caveats: Four to six TRBV segments were more frequent in patients than controls; TRBV5-6, TRBV5-1 and TRBV20-1 belonged to this group.

cDNA libraries of TCR beta carried unique molecular identifiers. TCRdb re-called the PCR reads with MiXCR, one entry per CDR3 protein. The repertoire has about 400,000 distinct CDR3 sequences, about a third of them found once; the top ten carry roughly 12%. These receptors have no known antigen. The specimen was blood. The receptors come from a girl between 5 and 17 years old with multiple sclerosis.

The chain employs TRBV7-2 and TRBJ1-5; D call uncertain. The CDR3 is 15 residues long. Germline V gene data show CDR1 as SGHTA and CDR2 as FQGNSA. V gave up 3 bases and J gave up 3 bases, with 12 bases separating them. The CDR3 nucleotides read TGTGCCAGCAGCTTTAATACAGCCCCCAATCAGCCCCAGCATTTT. Its protein is CASSFNTAPNQPQHF.

CDR3 nucleotide sequence: TGTGCCAGCAGTTCGCCGGGACAGGGATCACCCCTCCACTTT. Its protein is CASSSPGQGSPLHF. The J gene is TRBJ1-6, the V gene TRBV6-2 or TRBV6-3; 9 bases align to TRBD1. With V trimmed by 4 bases and J by 10 bases, 5 bases remained unmatched. The germline V gene has CDR1 MNHEY and CDR2 SVGEGT. The CDR3 length is 14 residues.

The chain employs TRBV5-6 and TRBJ2-7; no clear D gene. The CDR3 extends over 14 amino acids. Germline V gives CDR1 SGHDT, CDR2 YYEEEE. The V gene lost 4 bases and the J gene lost 0 bases, with 11 bases spanning the gap. CDR3 nucleotides: TGTGCCAGCAGCCTCCAGGTTCCCTCCTACGAGCAGTACTTC. Translated, it gives CASSLQVPSYEQYF.

This clonotype was counted between two and nine times. The chain links TRBV27 to TRBJ1-5; no reliable D call. Between the trimmed V and J ends, which lost 8 bases and 4 bases, there was a span of 15 bases. The V gene's germline CDR1 is MNHEY and CDR2 SMNVEV (reference sequence). The CDR3 length is 14 residues. This chain's CDR3 is CASRGLQGNQPQHF. The DNA of the CDR3 is TGTGCCAGCCGAGGGCTTCAAGGTAATCAGCCCCAGCATTTT.

This clonotype occurred a few times. V gene TRBV7-9 combines with J gene TRBJ2-3, with D hard to call. The CDR3 extends over 15 amino acids. With 5 bases removed from V and 3 bases from J, the gap between germline ends came to 15 bases. Germline V gives CDR1 SEHNR, CDR2 FQNEAQ (reference sequence). CDR3 amino acids: CASSPNTEFTDTQYF. The CDR3 nucleotides are TGTGCCAGCAGCCCAAACACGGAGTTTACAGATACGCAGTATTTT.

This clonotype was observed a few times. This rearrangement joins TRBV7-9 to TRBJ2-5; 14 positions match TRBD2. This CDR3 comprises 16 residues. V was pared by 5 bases and J by 9 bases, with 11 bases of the junction left unmatched. Per the germline V gene, CDR1 is SEHNR and CDR2 is FQNEAQ (reference sequence). The CDR3 nucleotides are TGTGCCAGCAGCCCCGGGACTAGCGGGAGCCAAGGGGCCCAGTACTTC. Its protein product is CASSPGTSGSQGAQYF.

The chain is built from TRBV11-2 and TRBJ1-6, with D possibly TRBD1 on 6 matching bases. V was pared by 3 bases and J by 6 bases, with 12 bases between. The CDR3 loop spans 15 amino acids. CDR1 SGHAT and CDR2 FQNNGV come from the germline V gene. DNA for the CDR3: TGTGCCAGCAGCTTCCGACAGGTCCCTAATTCACCCCTCCACTTT. This codes for CASSFRQVPNSPLHF.

This clonotype was counted between two and nine times. The CDR3 spells CSAVTSGGAQQYF. The CDR3 bases are TGCAGCGCCGTGACTAGCGGGGGGGCCCAGCAGTACTTC. The J gene is TRBJ2-7, the V gene TRBV29-1; 14 bases align to TRBD2. From germline, CDR1 is SQVTM and CDR2 ANQGSEA. The CDR3 loop spans 13 amino acids. V lost 7 bases and J lost 8; bases outside the gene matches: 7.

The chain links TRBV20-1 to TRBJ2-7; TRBD1 might be the D (7 bases). The CDR3 runs 15 residues. V lost 0 bases and J 2 bases, leaving 14 bases between the germline ends. Germline V lookup: CDR1 DFQATT, CDR2 SNEGSKA (reference sequence). The CDR3: CSARDRQGGTYEQYF. CDR3 DNA: TGCAGTGCTAGAGATCGTCAGGGGGGTACCTACGAGCAGTACTTC.

This clonotype turned up a few times. The chain links TRBV20-1 to TRBJ1-6, with D uncertain. Germline V gives CDR1 DFQATT, CDR2 SNEGSKA (reference sequence). This CDR3 has 14 residues. V was trimmed by 3 bases and J by 4 bases, leaving 10 bases between them. This CDR3 reads CSARTSEYNSPLHF. As DNA, the CDR3 is TGCAGTGCTAGGACTTCGGAATATAATTCACCCCTCCACTTT.

This clonotype has only a few counts. The chain employs TRBV5-1 and TRBJ2-5; D possibly corresponds to TRBD1 (6 bases). CDR3 length equals 15 residues. Trimming took off 0 bases at V and 4 bases at J, with 13 bases between the two ends. Germline CDR1 SGHRS, CDR2 YFSETQ. The CDR3 loop is CASSLESQGPETQYF. The CDR3, as DNA: TGCGCCAGCAGCTTGGAATCTCAGGGGCCAGAGACCCAGTACTTC.

This clonotype was observed a handful of times. V is TRBV12-3 or TRBV12-4 and J is TRBJ2-5; no clear D. With the DNA end fitting TRBJ2-7 better, the J assignment may be wrong. The CDR3 runs to 13 residues. CDR3 nucleotides: TGTGCCAGCAGGCTAGAACACGGATACGAGCAGTACTTC. This translates into CASRLEHGYEQYF.

The V call is TRBV7-9, the J call TRBJ2-7; 8 bases line up with TRBD1. This CDR3 is built from 15 residues. The V and J ends lost 5 bases and 5 bases, in that order; junction bases with no gene match: 11. The germline V gene has CDR1 SEHNR and CDR2 FQNEAQ (reference sequence). CDR3 protein: CASSKGTGVLDEQYF. The CDR3 DNA is TGTGCCAGCAGCAAGGGGACAGGCGTTCTAGACGAGCAGTACTTC.

This chain joins TRBV10-3 and TRBJ2-2; the D gene is possibly TRBD2 (6 bases). V gave up 8 bases and J gave up 4 bases, with 11 bases separating them. Germline V gene lookup returns CDR1 ENHRY and CDR2 SYGVKD. This CDR3 region has 13 residues. DNA for the CDR3: TGTGCCATCCGGGGAGGCGGCACCGGGGAGCTGTTTTTT. Protein: CAIRGGGTGELFF.

V gene TRBV4-2 combines with J gene TRBJ1-5; no definite D call. From germline, CDR1 is LGHNA and CDR2 YNFKEQ. The CDR3 loop spans 16 amino acids. V was clipped by 0 bases and J by 7 bases, with 16 bases between them. DNA of the CDR3: TGTGCCAGCAGCCAAGATTGGGCCGGGGAGGGCCAGCCCCAGCATTTT. Translation gives CASSQDWAGEGQPQHF.